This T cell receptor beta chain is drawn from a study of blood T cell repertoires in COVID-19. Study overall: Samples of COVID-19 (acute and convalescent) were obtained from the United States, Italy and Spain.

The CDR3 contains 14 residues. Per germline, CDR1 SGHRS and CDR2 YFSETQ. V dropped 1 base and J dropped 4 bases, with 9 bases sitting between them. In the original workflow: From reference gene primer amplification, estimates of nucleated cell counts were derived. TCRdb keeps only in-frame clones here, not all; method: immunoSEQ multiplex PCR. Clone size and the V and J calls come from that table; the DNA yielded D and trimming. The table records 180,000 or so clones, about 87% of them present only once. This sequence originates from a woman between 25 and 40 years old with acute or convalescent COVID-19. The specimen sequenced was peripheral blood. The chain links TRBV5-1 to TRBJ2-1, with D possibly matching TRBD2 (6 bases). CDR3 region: CASSLQRGYNEQFF. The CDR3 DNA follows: TGCGCCAGCAGCTTGCAACGGGGGTACAATGAGCAGTTCTTC.